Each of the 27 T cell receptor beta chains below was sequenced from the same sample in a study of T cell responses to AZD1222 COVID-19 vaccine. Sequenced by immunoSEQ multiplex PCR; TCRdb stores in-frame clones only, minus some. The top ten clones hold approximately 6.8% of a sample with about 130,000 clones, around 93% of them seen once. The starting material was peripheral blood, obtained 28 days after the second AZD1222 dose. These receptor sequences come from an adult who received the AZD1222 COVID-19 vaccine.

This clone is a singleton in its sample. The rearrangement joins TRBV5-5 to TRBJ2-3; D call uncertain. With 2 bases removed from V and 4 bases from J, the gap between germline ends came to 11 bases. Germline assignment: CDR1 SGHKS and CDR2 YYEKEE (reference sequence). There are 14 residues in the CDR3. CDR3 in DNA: TGTGCCAGCAGCTTAATGAACGGCGCAGATACGCAGTATTTT. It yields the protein CASSLMNGADTQYF.

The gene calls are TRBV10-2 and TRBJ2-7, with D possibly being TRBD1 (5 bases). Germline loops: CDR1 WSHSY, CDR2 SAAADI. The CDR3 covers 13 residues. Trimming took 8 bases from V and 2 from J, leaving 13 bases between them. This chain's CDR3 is CASRNARAYEQYF. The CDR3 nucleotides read TGCGCCAGCCGAAATGCCAGGGCCTACGAGCAGTACTTC.

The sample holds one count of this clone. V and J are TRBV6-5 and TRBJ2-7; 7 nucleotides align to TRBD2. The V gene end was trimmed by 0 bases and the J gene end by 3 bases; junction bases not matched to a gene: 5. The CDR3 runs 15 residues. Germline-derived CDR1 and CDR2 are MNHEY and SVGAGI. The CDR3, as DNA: TGTGCCAGCAGTTACTCCGGGGGGTCCTTCTACGAGCAGTACTTC. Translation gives CASSYSGGSFYEQYF.

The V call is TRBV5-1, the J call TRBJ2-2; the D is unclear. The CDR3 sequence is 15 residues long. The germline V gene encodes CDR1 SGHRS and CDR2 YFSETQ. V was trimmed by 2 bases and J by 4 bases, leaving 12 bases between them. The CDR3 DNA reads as TGCGCCAGCAGCTTCTCCAGGCCTCGCACCGGGGAGCTGTTTTTT. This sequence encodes CASSFSRPRTGELFF.

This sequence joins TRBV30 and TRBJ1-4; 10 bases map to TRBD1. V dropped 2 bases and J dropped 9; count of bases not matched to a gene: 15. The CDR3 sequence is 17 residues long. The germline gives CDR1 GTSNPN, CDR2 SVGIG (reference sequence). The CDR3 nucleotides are TGTGCCTGGAGTCGGGGGACAGGGGAGGTCGCGTTTCAAAAACTGTTTTTT. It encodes CAWSRGTGEVAFQKLFF.

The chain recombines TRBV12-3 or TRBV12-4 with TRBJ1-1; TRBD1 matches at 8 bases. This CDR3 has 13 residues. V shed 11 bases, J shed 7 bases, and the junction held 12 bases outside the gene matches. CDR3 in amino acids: CAGVRTGRGEAFF. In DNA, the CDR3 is TGTGCCGGGGTGAGGACAGGGCGTGGTGAAGCTTTCTTT.

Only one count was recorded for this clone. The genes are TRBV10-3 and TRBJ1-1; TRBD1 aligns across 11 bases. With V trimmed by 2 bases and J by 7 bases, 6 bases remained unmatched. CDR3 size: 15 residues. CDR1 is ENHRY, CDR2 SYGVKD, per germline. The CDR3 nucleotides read TGTGCCATCAGTGAGGAGATAGGGACAGGGGGTGAAGCTTTCTTT. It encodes CAISEEIGTGGEAFF.

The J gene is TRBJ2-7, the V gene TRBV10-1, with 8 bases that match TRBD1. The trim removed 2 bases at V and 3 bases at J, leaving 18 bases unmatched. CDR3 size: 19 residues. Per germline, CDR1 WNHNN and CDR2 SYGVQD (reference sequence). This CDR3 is CASSEPLRAHRDRNYEQYF. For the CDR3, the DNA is TGCGCCAGCAGTGAGCCGCTCCGAGCACACCGGGACAGGAACTACGAGCAGTACTTC.

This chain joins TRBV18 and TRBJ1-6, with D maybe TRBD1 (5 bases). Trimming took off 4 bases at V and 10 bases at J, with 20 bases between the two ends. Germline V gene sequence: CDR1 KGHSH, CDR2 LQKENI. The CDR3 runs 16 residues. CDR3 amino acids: CASSQDPGGQGSPLHF. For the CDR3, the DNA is TGTGCCAGCTCACAGGATCCGGGGGGTCAGGGATCACCCCTCCACTTT.

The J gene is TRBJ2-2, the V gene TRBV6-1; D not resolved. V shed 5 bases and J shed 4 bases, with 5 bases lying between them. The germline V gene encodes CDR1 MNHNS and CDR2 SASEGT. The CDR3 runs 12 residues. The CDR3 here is CASSFSTGELFF. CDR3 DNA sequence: TGTGCCAGCAGTTTCAGCACCGGGGAGCTGTTTTTT.

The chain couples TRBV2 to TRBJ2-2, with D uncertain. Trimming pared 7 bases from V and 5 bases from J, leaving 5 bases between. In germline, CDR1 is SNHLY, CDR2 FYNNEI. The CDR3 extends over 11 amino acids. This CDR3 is CASTFTGELFF. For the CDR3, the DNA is TGTGCCAGCACATTTACCGGGGAGCTGTTTTTT.

CDR3 nucleotide sequence: TGTGCCAGCAGCTTAAGGTCGCAGGGACGGTCACCCCTCCACTTT. Protein sequence: CASSLRSQGRSPLHF. The chain couples TRBV7-9 to TRBJ1-6, with a tentative D call TRBD1 (5 bases). The V gene lost 2 bases and the J gene lost 10 bases, with 15 bases spanning the gap. This CDR3 is 15 amino acids long. The germline CDR1 and CDR2 sequences are SEHNR and FQNEAQ (reference sequence).

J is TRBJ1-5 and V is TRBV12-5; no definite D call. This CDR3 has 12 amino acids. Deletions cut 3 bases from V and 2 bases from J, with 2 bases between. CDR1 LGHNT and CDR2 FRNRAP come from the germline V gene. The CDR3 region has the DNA TGTGCTAGTGGTTTCCGCAATCAGCCCCAGCATTTT. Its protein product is CASGFRNQPQHF.

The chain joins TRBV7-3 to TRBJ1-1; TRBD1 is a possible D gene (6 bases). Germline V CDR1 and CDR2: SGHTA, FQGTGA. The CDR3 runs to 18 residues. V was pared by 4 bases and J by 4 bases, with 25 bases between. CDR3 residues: CASSSHPRGAGGSTEAFF. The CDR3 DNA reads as TGTGCCAGCAGCTCCCATCCAAGGGGGGCCGGCGGGAGCACTGAAGCTTTCTTT.

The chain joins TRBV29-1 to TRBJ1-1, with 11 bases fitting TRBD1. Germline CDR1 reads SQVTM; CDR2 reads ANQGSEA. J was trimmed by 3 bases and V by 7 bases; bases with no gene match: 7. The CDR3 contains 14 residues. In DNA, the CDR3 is TGCAGCGCTACCCCGGGACAGGGGGACACTGAAGCTTTCTTT. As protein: CSATPGQGDTEAFF. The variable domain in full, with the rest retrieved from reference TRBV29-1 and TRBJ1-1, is SAVISQKPSRDICQRGTSLTIQCQVDSQVTMMFWYRQQPGQSLTLIATANQGSEATYESGFVIDKFPISRPNLTFSTLTVSNMSPEDSSIYLCSATPGQGDTEAFFGQGTRLTVV.

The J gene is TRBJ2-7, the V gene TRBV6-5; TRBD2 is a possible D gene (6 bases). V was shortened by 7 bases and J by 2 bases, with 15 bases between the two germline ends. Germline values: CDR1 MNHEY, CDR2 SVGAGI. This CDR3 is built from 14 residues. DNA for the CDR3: TGTGCCAGCAACTTGGTGGCGGGGACCTACGAGCAGTACTTC. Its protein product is CASNLVAGTYEQYF.

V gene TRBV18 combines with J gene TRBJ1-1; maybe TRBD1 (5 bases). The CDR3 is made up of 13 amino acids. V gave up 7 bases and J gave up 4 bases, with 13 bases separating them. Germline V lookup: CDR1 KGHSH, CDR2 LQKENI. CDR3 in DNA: TGTGCCAGCTTAAAGGGGCAGGGCACTGAAGCTTTCTTT. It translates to CASLKGQGTEAFF.

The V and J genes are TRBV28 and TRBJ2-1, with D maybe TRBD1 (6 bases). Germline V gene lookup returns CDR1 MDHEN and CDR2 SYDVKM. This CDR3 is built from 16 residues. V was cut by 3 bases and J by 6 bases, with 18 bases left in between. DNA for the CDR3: TGTGCCAGCAGTTTCCCTCGAACAGGGATGCGCAATGAGCAGTTCTTC. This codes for CASSFPRTGMRNEQFF.

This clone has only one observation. In nucleotides, the CDR3 is TGCGCCAGCAGCTTGGCACCTCCACGGAACACTGAAGCTTTCTTT. Residues: CASSLAPPRNTEAFF. This chain uses TRBV5-1 with TRBJ1-1; D gene ambiguous. Trimming left V 0 bases short and J 1 base short, with 10 bases between. The CDR3 contains 15 residues. The germline V gene has CDR1 SGHRS and CDR2 YFSETQ.

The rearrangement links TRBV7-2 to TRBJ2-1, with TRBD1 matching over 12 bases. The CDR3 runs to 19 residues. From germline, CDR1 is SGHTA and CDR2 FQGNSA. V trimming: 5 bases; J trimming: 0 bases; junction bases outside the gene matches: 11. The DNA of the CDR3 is TGTGCCAGCAGCCCCGGGACAGGGGGCTTTTCAAGCTCCTACAATGAGCAGTTCTTC. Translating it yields CASSPGTGGFSSSYNEQFF. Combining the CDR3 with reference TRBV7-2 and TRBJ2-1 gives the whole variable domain GAGVSQSPSNKVTEKGKDVELRCDPISGHTALYWYRQSLGQGLEFLIYFQGNSAPDKSGLPSDRFSAERTGGSVSTLTIQRTQQEDSAVYLCASSPGTGGFSSSYNEQFFGPGTRLTVL.

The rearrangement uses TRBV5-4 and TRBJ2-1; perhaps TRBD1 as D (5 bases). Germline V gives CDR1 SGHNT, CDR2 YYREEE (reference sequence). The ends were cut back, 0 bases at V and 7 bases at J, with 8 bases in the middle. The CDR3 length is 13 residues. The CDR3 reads CASSLVRENEQFF. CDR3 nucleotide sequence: TGTGCCAGCAGCTTGGTCAGGGAAAATGAGCAGTTCTTC. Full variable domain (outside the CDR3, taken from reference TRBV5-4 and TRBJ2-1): ETGVTQSPTHLIKTRGQQVTLRCSSQSGHNTVSWYQQALGQGPQFIFQYYREEENGRGNFPPRFSGLQFPNYSSELNVNALELDDSALYLCASSLVRENEQFFGPGTRLTVL.

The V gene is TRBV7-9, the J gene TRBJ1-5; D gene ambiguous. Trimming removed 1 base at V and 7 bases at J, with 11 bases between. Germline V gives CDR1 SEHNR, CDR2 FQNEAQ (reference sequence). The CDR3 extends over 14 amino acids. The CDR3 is CASSLDVGPQPQHF. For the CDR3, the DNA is TGTGCCAGCAGCTTAGATGTTGGGCCACAGCCCCAGCATTTT.

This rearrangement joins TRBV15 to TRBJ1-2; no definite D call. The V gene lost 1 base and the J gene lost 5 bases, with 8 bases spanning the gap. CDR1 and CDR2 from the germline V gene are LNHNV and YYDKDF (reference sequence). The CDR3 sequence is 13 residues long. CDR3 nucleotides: TGTGCCACCAGCAGAGTGGTGTTATATGGCTACACCTTC. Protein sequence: CATSRVVLYGYTF. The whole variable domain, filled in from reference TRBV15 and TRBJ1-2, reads DAMVIQNPRYQVTQFGKPVTLSCSQTLNHNVMYWYQQKSSQAPKLLFHYYDKDFNNEADTPDNFQSRRPNTSFCFLDIRSPGLGDTAMYLCATSRVVLYGYTFGSGTRLTVV.

The CDR3 sequence is CASSEVNRGQDSPLHF. The CDR3, as DNA: TGTGCCAGCAGTGAAGTGAACAGGGGGCAAGATTCACCCCTCCACTTT. This chain uses TRBV6-1 with TRBJ1-6, with 9 bases lining up with TRBD1. Germline values: CDR1 MNHNS, CDR2 SASEGT. Trimming cost V 1 base and J 8 bases; bases outside gene matches: 6. The CDR3 length is 16 residues.

CDR3 protein: CASTRQENYGYTF. Written as DNA, the CDR3 is TGTGCTAGTACCCGACAGGAGAACTATGGCTACACCTTC. This rearrangement joins TRBV12-5 to TRBJ1-2; possible D gene TRBD1, 6 bases. Germline CDR1 reads LGHNT; CDR2 reads FRNRAP. This CDR3 is built from 13 residues. The V and J ends lost 8 bases and 2 bases respectively, with 12 bases between them.

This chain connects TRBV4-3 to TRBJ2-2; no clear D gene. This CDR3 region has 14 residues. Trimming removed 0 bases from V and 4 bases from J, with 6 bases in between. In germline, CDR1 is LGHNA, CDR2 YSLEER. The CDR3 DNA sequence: TGCGCCAGCAGCCAAGATCGGGTCACCGGGGAGCTGTTTTTT. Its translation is CASSQDRVTGELFF.

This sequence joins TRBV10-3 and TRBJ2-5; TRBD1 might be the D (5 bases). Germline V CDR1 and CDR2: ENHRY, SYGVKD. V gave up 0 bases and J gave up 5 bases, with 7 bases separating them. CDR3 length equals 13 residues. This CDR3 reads CAISESGLETQYF. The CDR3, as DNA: TGTGCCATCAGTGAGTCGGGGCTGGAGACCCAGTACTTC.